This T cell receptor (beta chain) was recorded in a study of T cells after yellow fever vaccination. This clonotype has more than one count but fewer than ten. Its matching antigen is unknown. The germline CDR1 and CDR2 sequences are SGHRS and YFSETQ. V was pared by 3 bases and J by 0 bases, with 19 bases between. The CDR3 runs 17 residues. TCR cDNA was made by 5'RACE template switching, adding a universal primer site and UMIs. Using its own MiXCR run on the 5' RACE reads, TCRdb lists one record per CDR3 protein. The table has roughly 520,000 distinct CDR3 sequences, 20% to 25% seen once; the top ten hold about 15%. Study-level findings and limits: Weaker, the secondary response had a peak occurring faster, on day 5 versus 15. A limited proportion of clonotypes was detected within both the CD4 and CD8 compartments. Among primary-vaccination clones, most reappeared after the booster, at 95% to 96% for CD4 and roughly 88% for CD8.

The chain has TRBV5-1 and TRBJ2-7; D unclear. The sequence derives from a man aged 18 to 30 who received the YFV17D yellow fever vaccine. Sequenced here: PBMCs, sampled roughly 20 days after the first yellow fever vaccination. The CDR3 reads CASSSRELRSHSYEQYV. The CDR3 coding sequence is TGCGCCAGCAGCTCTCGAGAACTGAGGAGCCACTCCTACGAGCAGTACGTC.